These 6 T cell receptor beta chains were sequenced from one sample in a study of blood T cell repertoires in COVID-19. This table comes from immunoSEQ multiplex PCR, and its TCRdb copy is limited to in-frame clones, with some not included. This table holds tens of thousands of clones, almost 85% found once. The material sequenced was peripheral blood. All receptors derive from an elderly man with active or convalescent COVID-19.

The rearrangement joins TRBV28 to TRBJ2-5; the match to TRBD1 covers 10 bases. The V and J ends lost 2 bases and 8 bases, in that order; junction bases with no gene match: 14. The CDR3 totals 17 residues. Germline V CDR1 and CDR2: MDHEN, SYDVKM. The CDR3 DNA is TGTGCCAGCAGTTTAAACGCGGGACAGGGGATCCCAAGAACCCAGTACTTC. Its translation is CASSLNAGQGIPRTQYF.

The chain combines TRBV5-4 with TRBJ1-1; 8 bases align to TRBD1. The ends lost 3 bases at V and 2 bases at J; junction bases unmatched: 3. The CDR3 loop spans 14 amino acids. Per the germline V gene, CDR1 is SGHNT and CDR2 is YYREEE (reference sequence). CDR3 DNA: TGTGCCAGCAGCTGGGGGACAGGAAACACTGAAGCTTTCTTT. Protein: CASSWGTGNTEAFF.

This chain connects TRBV3-1 (or the pseudogene TRBV3-2) to TRBJ1-1; perhaps TRBD1 as D (6 bases). The V gene lost 2 bases and the J gene lost 0 bases, with 13 bases spanning the gap. Germline V gives CDR1 LGHDT, CDR2 YNNKEL (reference sequence). The CDR3 has 16 amino acids. The CDR3 bases are TGTGCCAGCAGCCAATTGCCCAGGACAGTGAACACTGAAGCTTTCTTT. It translates to CASSQLPRTVNTEAFF.

This chain links TRBV6-4 with TRBJ2-7, with no clear D. Germline values: CDR1 MRHNA, CDR2 SNTAGT. The CDR3 has 13 residues. The V and J ends lost 4 bases and 3 bases respectively, with 10 bases between them. The CDR3 is CASSAEANYEQYF. Here the CDR3 DNA reads TGTGCCAGCAGTGCTGAGGCGAACTACGAGCAGTACTTC.

This chain connects TRBV6-1 to TRBJ2-3, with 12 bases identical to TRBD2. The CDR3 totals 16 residues. CDR1 MNHNS and CDR2 SASEGT come from the germline V gene. The J segment lost 6 bases and the V segment lost 4 bases, leaving 8 bases of the junction unmatched. The CDR3 protein is CASSGPSGRAADTQYF. The CDR3, as DNA: TGTGCCAGCAGTGGACCTAGCGGGAGGGCCGCGGATACGCAGTATTTT.

This chain links TRBV2 with TRBJ2-1, with TRBD2 as a possible D gene (6 bases). The V end lost 0 bases, the J end lost 7 bases, and 13 bases lay between the germline ends. Per germline, CDR1 SNHLY and CDR2 FYNNEI. The CDR3 loop spans 15 amino acids. The CDR3 coding sequence is TGTGCCAGCAGTGAAGCAGGGTTGGCGGGAAATGAGCAGTTCTTC. Translation gives CASSEAGLAGNEQFF.